A selection of T cell receptor beta chains follows, all from one sample in a study of chemoradiotherapy in HPV16-positive cancers. Method: immunoSEQ multiplex PCR; TCRdb's copy keeps in-frame clones and lacks some. The table records roughly 17,000 clones, over 90% of them present only once. The sequencing here drew on blood, taken from a patient who underwent chemoradiotherapy. These receptors were collected from a human donor with HPV-associated anogenital cancer. CDR3s include the opening cysteine and the closing phenylalanine or tryptophan. D genes are given only for firm matches. Some rows mark clone size as missing; the rest say once, few, many or name a class of expanded clone.

TRBV5-1	-	TRBJ1-1	-	CASSLEGITEAFF	TGCGCCAGCAGCTTGGAAGGGATTACTGAAGCTTTCTTT
TRBV4-2	-	TRBJ1-4	-	CASSPRAMGSEKLFF	TGTGCCAGCAGCCCCCGAGCCATGGGAAGTGAAAAACTGTTTTTT
TRBV15	-	TRBJ1-2	-	CATSRKQAGGYTF	TGTGCCACCAGCAGAAAACAGGCGGGTGGCTACACCTTC
TRBV15	-	TRBJ1-3	-	CATSRDYDGLSGNTIYF	TGTGCCACCAGCAGGGATTATGACGGACTCTCTGGAAACACCATATATTTT
TRBV29-1	once	TRBJ1-1	-	CSTGGREFTEAFF	TGCAGCACTGGAGGCAGGGAGTTTACTGAAGCTTTCTTT
TRBV9	-	TRBJ2-7	TRBD1	CASSVDQTGESEQYF	TGTGCCAGCAGCGTTGATCAGACAGGGGAGAGCGAGCAGTACTTC
TRBV5-1	medium-sized	TRBJ2-7	TRBD1	CASSPRTGTSAEQYF	TGCGCCAGCAGCCCACGGACAGGGACTTCTGCCGAGCAGTACTTC
TRBV15	-	TRBJ2-5	-	CATASRPADVQETQYF	TGTGCCACCGCTTCTCGTCCAGCTGACGTCCAAGAGACCCAGTACTTC
TRBV4-3	-	TRBJ2-5	-	CASSSRTGETQYF	TGCGCCAGCAGCTCTCGGACGGGGGAGACCCAGTACTTC
TRBV5-1	-	TRBJ2-7	TRBD1	CASSSGTVYEQYF	TGCGCCAGCAGCTCCGGGACAGTCTACGAGCAGTACTTC
TRBV6-1	-	TRBJ2-5	TRBD2	CASSEALLELAGVTNQETQYF	TGTGCCAGCAGTGAAGCGTTACTAGAGCTAGCGGGGGTTACCAACCAAGAGACCCAGTACTTC
TRBV30	-	TRBJ2-5	TRBD2	CARGLAGTETQYF	TGTGCCCGGGGACTAGCGGGAACGGAGACCCAGTACTTC
TRBV30	-	TRBJ2-7	-	CAWAGTYEQYF	TGTGCCTGGGCTGGGACCTACGAGCAGTACTTC
TRBV5-1	-	TRBJ2-3	-	CASSLMDGGTDTQYF	TGCGCCAGCAGCTTGATGGACGGTGGAACAGATACGCAGTATTTT
TRBV2	few	TRBJ1-2	TRBD1	CASGGTANYGYTF	TGTGCCAGCGGAGGGACAGCTAACTATGGCTACACCTTC
TRBV15	-	TRBJ2-1	-	CATSREGRTIRYNEQFF	TGTGCCACCAGCAGAGAAGGGAGAACTATCCGCTACAATGAGCAGTTCTTC
TRBV27	-	TRBJ2-7	-	CASSLSGAPNYEQYF	TGTGCCAGCAGTTTATCTGGCGCGCCTAACTACGAGCAGTACTTC
TRBV2	-	TRBJ2-3	-	CASSPTADTQYF	TGTGCCAGCAGTCCGACTGCAGATACGCAGTATTTT
TRBV4-1	-	TRBJ2-5	TRBD2	CASSQETSAETQYF	TGCGCCAGCAGCCAAGAGACTAGCGCGGAGACCCAGTACTTC
TRBV5-1	-	TRBJ1-6	TRBD1	CASRSLSGGNSPLHF	TGCGCCAGCAGGAGTTTATCAGGGGGCAATTCACCCCTCCACTTT
TRBV18	-	TRBJ2-5	TRBD1	CASSPDAPGQGETQYF	TGTGCCAGCTCACCTGACGCCCCGGGACAGGGAGAGACCCAGTACTTC
TRBV2	-	TRBJ2-1	TRBD1	CASRDDRGSYNEQFF	TGTGCCAGCAGGGATGACAGGGGCTCCTACAATGAGCAGTTCTTC
TRBV7-8	few	TRBJ1-1	-	CASSLEAAGDEAFF	TGTGCCAGCAGCTTAGAGGCCGCGGGGGATGAAGCTTTCTTT
TRBV11-2	-	TRBJ2-2	TRBD2	CASTAGRTGELFF	TGTGCCAGCACCGCCGGGAGGACCGGGGAGCTGTTTTTT
TRBV10-1	-	TRBJ2-3	-	CASSERGTDTQYF	TGCGCCAGCTCAGAGAGGGGCACAGATACGCAGTATTTT
TRBV2	few	TRBJ1-6	-	CASSEVGRSGSPLHF	TGTGCCAGCAGTGAAGTTGGCAGGTCAGGTTCACCCCTCCACTTT
TRBV11-2	-	TRBJ1-4	-	CASSFGSTNEKLFF	TGTGCCAGCAGCTTCGGTTCAACTAATGAAAAACTGTTTTTT
TRBV6-5	-	TRBJ2-1	-	CASRLGDTSYNEQFF	TGTGCCAGCAGATTGGGGGACACCTCCTACAATGAGCAGTTCTTC
TRBV23-1	-	TRBJ2-7	TRBD2	CASSHRLAGHHEQYF	TGCGCCAGCAGTCACCGACTAGCGGGGCACCACGAGCAGTACTTC
TRBV27	-	TRBJ1-4	-	CASSLFPPPTNEKLFF	TGTGCCAGCAGTTTATTCCCGCCCCCAACTAATGAAAAACTGTTTTTT
TRBV30	few	TRBJ1-2	-	CAWSVPPGPGGYTF	TGTGCCTGGAGTGTTCCCCCAGGGCCTGGGGGCTACACCTTC
TRBV13	-	TRBJ2-3	TRBD2	CASSRIAGSTDTQYF	TGTGCCAGCAGCCGAATAGCGGGAAGCACAGATACGCAGTATTTT
TRBV27	once	TRBJ2-2	TRBD1	CASSLFGTGANTGELFF	TGTGCCAGCAGTTTATTTGGGACAGGAGCGAACACCGGGGAGCTGTTTTTT
TRBV9	-	TRBJ1-2	TRBD1	CASRKDRGDYGYTF	TGTGCCAGCAGAAAGGACAGGGGGGATTATGGCTACACCTTC
TRBV5-1	-	TRBJ1-4	TRBD1	CASSLGVQTGSEKLFF	TGCGCCAGCAGCTTGGGGGTACAGACAGGGTCTGAAAAACTGTTTTTT
TRBV4-1	-	TRBJ2-3	TRBD2	CASSHESKRGTQDTQYF	TGCGCCAGCAGCCACGAGTCTAAGCGGGGGACTCAAGATACGCAGTATTTT
TRBV4-1	once	TRBJ2-2	-	CASSQDIGPGNGELFF	TGCGCCAGCAGCCAAGACATTGGGCCGGGCAACGGGGAGCTGTTTTTT
TRBV2	-	TRBJ2-2	-	CASSDRGGEYGELFF	TGTGCCAGCAGTGACAGGGGAGGCGAATACGGGGAGCTGTTTTTT
TRBV10-1	-	TRBJ2-3	-	CASSERRASSTDTQYF	TGCGCCAGCAGTGAGCGCAGGGCCTCTAGCACAGATACGCAGTATTTT
TRBV2	-	TRBJ2-3	-	CASMDLKGADTQYF	TGTGCCAGCATGGACTTGAAGGGGGCAGATACGCAGTATTTT
TRBV27	-	TRBJ2-7	-	CASSTSYEQYF	TGTGCCAGCAGTACCTCCTACGAGCAGTACTTC
TRBV6-1	-	TRBJ1-3	-	CASVWFSGNTIYF	TGTGCCAGCGTTTGGTTCTCTGGAAACACCATATATTTT
TRBV10-3	-	TRBJ2-3	TRBD1	CATRDRALPSTDTQYF	TGTGCCACCCGGGACAGGGCACTACCTAGCACAGATACGCAGTATTTT
TRBV9	-	TRBJ1-4	-	CASSLSGRMNEKLFF	TGTGCCAGCAGCCTCTCCGGGAGGATGAATGAAAAACTGTTTTTT
TRBV19	once	TRBJ2-1	-	CASGRDYNEQFF	TGTGCCAGTGGCAGGGACTACAATGAGCAGTTCTTC
TRBV5-1	-	TRBJ2-5	TRBD2	CASSRKGGAGGPGETQYF	TGCGCCAGCAGCCGTAAAGGCGGAGCGGGGGGGCCTGGGGAGACCCAGTACTTC
TRBV5-6	once	TRBJ2-7	TRBD2	CASSHGLAGAYEQYF	TGTGCCAGCAGCCATGGACTAGCGGGAGCCTACGAGCAGTACTTC
TRBV5-1	-	TRBJ2-5	TRBD2	CASSLVAGGQETQYF	TGCGCCAGCAGCTTGGTTGCGGGGGGGCAAGAGACCCAGTACTTC
TRBV6-5	-	TRBJ1-2	-	CASSYGGANYGYTF	TGTGCCAGCAGTTACGGGGGAGCTAACTATGGCTACACCTTC